Each of the 20 T cell receptor beta chains below was sequenced from the same sample in a study of blood T cell repertoires in COVID-19. TCRdb's copy holds only in-frame clones and misses some; the assay was immunoSEQ multiplex PCR. The sample yields roughly 380,000 clones, 85% to 90% seen once. Sequences were obtained from PBMCs or T cells enriched from blood (not recorded which). All receptors derive from a woman aged 25 to 45 who had been exposed to COVID-19.

The rearrangement links TRBV7-3 to TRBJ1-6; possible D gene TRBD1, 5 bases. The CDR3 contains 15 residues. Trimming stripped 2 bases from V and 8 bases from J, with 13 bases between. CDR1 is SGHTA and CDR2 is FQGTGA in the germline V gene. DNA of the CDR3: TGTGCCAGCAGCTTACAGGGAGGTTTGGATTCACCCCTCCACTTT. It encodes CASSLQGGLDSPLHF.

This clone was counted once. This chain joins TRBV9 and TRBJ2-3; 14 bases are shared with TRBD2. The germline V gene has CDR1 SGDLS and CDR2 YYNGEE. With V trimmed by 0 bases and J by 1 base, 10 bases remained unmatched. CDR3 length: 20 amino acids. As DNA, the CDR3 is TGTGCCAGCAGCGTAGACCCCCGACTAGCGGGAGGGAGGGGCACAGATACGCAGTATTTT. Translation: CASSVDPRLAGGRGTDTQYF.

This chain links TRBV18 with TRBJ1-2; 7 bases match TRBD1. The length of the CDR3 is 15 residues. Looked up from germline, CDR1 is KGHSH and CDR2 is LQKENI. Trimming cost V 6 bases and J 6 bases; bases outside gene matches: 13. The DNA for the CDR3 is TGTGCCAGCTCCCCGCCCGACAGGGCTCAAGATGGCTACACCTTC. Translating it yields CASSPPDRAQDGYTF.

Turning to this clone: Within the sample, other DNA sequences also encode this same CDR3. J is TRBJ1-2 and V is TRBV12-3 or TRBV12-4, with D perhaps matching TRBD1 (5 bases). Trimming removed 0 bases at V and 7 bases at J, with 6 bases between. The CDR3 is made up of 12 amino acids. This CDR3 is CASSLAGGGYTF. The CDR3 bases are TGTGCCAGCAGTTTAGCCGGGGGTGGCTACACCTTC.

The rearrangement uses TRBV4-1 and TRBJ2-3; no definite D call. Germline V gene sequence: CDR1 MGHRA, CDR2 YSYEKL. The CDR3 has 15 residues. Deletions cut 0 bases from V and 8 bases from J, with 15 bases between. The CDR3 coding sequence is TGCGCCAGCAGCCAAGATTCTGGCACCGCAGGTACGCAGTATTTT. It is translated as CASSQDSGTAGTQYF.

The rearrangement uses TRBV27 and TRBJ2-5; maybe TRBD1 (6 bases). The CDR3 has 14 residues. V lost 5 bases, J lost 2 bases, and 12 bases lay in between. Germline lookup yields CDR1 MNHEY and CDR2 SMNVEV (reference sequence). DNA of the CDR3: TGTGCCAGCAGTCTCGGACAGAGACAAGAGACCCAGTACTTC. Translated, it gives CASSLGQRQETQYF.

This CDR3 reads CASSSLPGETQYF. CDR3 DNA sequence: TGTGCCAGCAGCTCCCTGCCGGGAGAGACCCAGTACTTC. The chain links TRBV11-2 to TRBJ2-5; D unresolved. In germline, CDR1 is SGHAT, CDR2 FQNNGV. V was trimmed by 4 bases and J by 4 bases, leaving 10 bases between them. This CDR3 is built from 13 residues.

This sequence joins TRBV2 and TRBJ1-1, with TRBD1 as a possible D gene (5 bases). This CDR3 has 13 amino acids. Trimming removed 3 bases at V and 4 bases at J, with 9 bases between. In germline, CDR1 is SNHLY, CDR2 FYNNEI. DNA for the CDR3: TGTGCCAGCAGTGAGCAGGGAACCACTGAAGCTTTCTTT. Its protein is CASSEQGTTEAFF.

The CDR3 protein is CASSLAGGGNTGELFF. The CDR3 DNA sequence: TGCGCCAGCAGCTTGGCCGGGGGAGGGAACACCGGGGAGCTGTTTTTT. V gene TRBV5-1 combines with J gene TRBJ2-2; D perhaps matches TRBD2 (6 bases). This CDR3 region has 16 residues. Germline V lookup: CDR1 SGHRS, CDR2 YFSETQ. Trimming cost V 0 bases and J 1 base, with 10 bases left between them.

This clone showed up just a few times. CDR3 sequence: CASSLYMNTEAFF. CDR3 sequence (DNA): TGTGCCAGCAGTTTATACATGAACACTGAAGCTTTCTTT. This chain uses TRBV28 with TRBJ1-1; D is uncertain. The CDR3 has 13 amino acids. The germline V gene has CDR1 MDHEN and CDR2 SYDVKM. Trimming removed 1 base from V and 0 bases from J, with 3 bases in between.

The chain is built from TRBV30 and TRBJ2-5, with 8 positions matching TRBD1. CDR3 length: 15 amino acids. The germline CDR1 and CDR2 sequences are GTSNPN and SVGIG (reference sequence). V was clipped by 0 bases and J by 2 bases; unmatched bases: 5. The CDR3 here is CAWSVPGTGQETQYF. DNA for the CDR3: TGTGCCTGGAGTGTACCGGGGACAGGTCAAGAGACCCAGTACTTC.

In its sample, this clone was seen once. The V call is TRBV5-6, the J call TRBJ1-4; the D gene is possibly TRBD1 (6 bases). The CDR3 runs 17 residues. Germline lookup yields CDR1 SGHDT and CDR2 YYEEEE. V dropped 0 bases and J dropped 4 bases, with 16 bases sitting between them. Here the CDR3 DNA reads TGTGCCAGCAGCTTGGAAAGAGGGGGTGCTTATAATGAAAAACTGTTTTTT. Translation gives CASSLERGGAYNEKLFF.

This clone has only one observation. The chain uses TRBV19 and TRBJ2-1; 13 bases are shared with TRBD2. V shed 0 bases and J 7 bases; nucleotides not matched to a gene: 6. CDR3 length: 17 amino acids. Germline CDR1 reads LNHDA; CDR2 reads SQIVND (reference sequence). This CDR3 is CASSIDQGLAGLNEQFF. The DNA of the CDR3 is TGTGCCAGTAGTATAGACCAGGGACTAGCGGGATTGAATGAGCAGTTCTTC.

The V call is TRBV7-9, the J call TRBJ1-1; 7 nucleotides match TRBD1. The CDR3 is 12 amino acids. The V and J ends lost 4 bases and 11 bases, in that order; junction bases with no gene match: 7. The germline V gene encodes CDR1 SEHNR and CDR2 FQNEAQ (reference sequence). In DNA form, the CDR3 reads TGTGCCAGCAGCTCAGGGGACAGCTCGGCTTTCTTT. Residues: CASSSGDSSAFF.

The rearrangement joins TRBV24-1 to TRBJ1-5; 7 nucleotides match TRBD1. V shed 7 bases, J shed 4 bases, and the junction held 3 bases outside the gene matches. CDR3 length equals 13 residues. Germline V gene sequence: CDR1 KGHDR, CDR2 SFDVKD. The CDR3 bases are TGTGCCACCAGAGACAGGGAAAATCAGCCCCAGCATTTT. Protein: CATRDRENQPQHF.

The chain carries TRBV28 and TRBJ1-2; D is unclear. Germline V lookup: CDR1 MDHEN, CDR2 SYDVKM. The CDR3 contains 11 residues. V lost 11 bases, J lost 2 bases, and 9 bases lay in between. The CDR3: CASTENYGYTF. CDR3 nucleotides: TGTGCCTCCACAGAGAACTATGGCTACACCTTC.

In regard to this clone: This same CDR3 is encoded by further DNA sequences in the sample. The chain uses TRBV28 and TRBJ1-4; D ambiguous. The CDR3 length is 12 residues. V was clipped by 7 bases and J by 2 bases, with 5 bases between them. Germline assignment: CDR1 MDHEN and CDR2 SYDVKM. The CDR3 region has the DNA TGTGCCAGCACGGGGACTAATGAAAAACTGTTTTTT. This translates into CASTGTNEKLFF.

This sequence joins TRBV7-3 and TRBJ1-2; perhaps TRBD1 as D (6 bases). Trimming stripped 5 bases from V and 2 bases from J, with 9 bases between. From germline, CDR1 is SGHTA and CDR2 FQGTGA. The CDR3 extends over 13 amino acids. CDR3 bases: TGTGCCAGCAGCCAGGACAGAAACTATGGCTACACCTTC. As protein: CASSQDRNYGYTF.

This clone was observed once. The chain has TRBV11-2 and TRBJ2-3, with 13 bases matching TRBD2. The CDR3 consists of 16 residues. The V gene end was trimmed by 5 bases and the J gene end by 7 bases; junction bases not matched to a gene: 9. The germline V gene has CDR1 SGHAT and CDR2 FQNNGV. The CDR3 loop reads CASSLAGLAGSNTQYF. CDR3 bases: TGTGCCAGCAGCCTAGCGGGACTAGCGGGGTCGAATACGCAGTATTTT.

The chain couples TRBV27 to TRBJ1-6; 7 bases map to TRBD1. Germline loops: CDR1 MNHEY, CDR2 SMNVEV (reference sequence). CDR3 length: 17 amino acids. Losses at the gene ends were 6 bases for V and 7 bases for J; bases not matched to a gene: 15. In nucleotides, the CDR3 is TGTGCCAGCAGCCACCGACAGGGTAGTTTGCTCAATTCACCCCTCCACTTT. Protein product: CASSHRQGSLLNSPLHF.